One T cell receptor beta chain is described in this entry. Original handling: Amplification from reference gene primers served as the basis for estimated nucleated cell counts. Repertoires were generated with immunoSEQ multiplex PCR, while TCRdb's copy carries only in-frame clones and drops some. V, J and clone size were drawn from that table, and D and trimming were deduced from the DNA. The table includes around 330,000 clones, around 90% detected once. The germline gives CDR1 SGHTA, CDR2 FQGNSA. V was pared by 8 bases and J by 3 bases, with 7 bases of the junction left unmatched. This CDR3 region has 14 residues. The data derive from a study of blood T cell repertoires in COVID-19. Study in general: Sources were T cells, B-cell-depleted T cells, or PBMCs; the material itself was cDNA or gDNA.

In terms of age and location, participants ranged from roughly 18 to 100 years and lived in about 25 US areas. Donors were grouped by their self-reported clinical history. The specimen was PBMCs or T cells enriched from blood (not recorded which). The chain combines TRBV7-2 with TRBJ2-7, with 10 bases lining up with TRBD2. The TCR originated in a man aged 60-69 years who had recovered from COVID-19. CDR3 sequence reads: CASSPAGGVYEQYF. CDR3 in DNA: TGTGCCAGCTCACCAGCGGGAGGGGTCTACGAGCAGTACTTC.